This T cell receptor (beta chain) is drawn from a study of breast tumors, draining lymph nodes, adjacent tissues listed by TCRdb under 2016. The study in broad terms: Breast cancer patients provided tumor, adjacent nontumor tissue and axillary lymph nodes, and the study compared the TCR beta repertoires across these three sources. In human breast cancer, the study set out to assess how tumor, surrounding tissue and draining lymph node repertoires relate to one another and whether T cells might be exchanged between them.

Results the study describes overall, beyond this receptor: The similarity between tumor and nontumor tissue repertoires was significantly greater in luminal-like breast cancer than in basal-like breast cancer. The conclusion that tumor T cells originate in lymph nodes was presented as consistent with a hypothesis rather than as directly demonstrated. Tumor T-cell repertoires showed less diversity than lymph node repertoires and more diversity than nontumor tissue repertoires, and tumor T-cell repertoires showed preferential V and J gene usage. The data were considered consistent with the idea that most tumor T cells come from the lymph node and then expand in tumor tissue.

On this clonotype: What this receptor recognizes is not known. Base qualities are not recorded, but no much larger clone differs from it by a single base.

The CDR3 holds 12 amino acids from the cysteine to the phenylalanine. The retained sequence is limited to the CDR3, 36 bases, with the frame set at the first base. Deletion took 3 bases off V and 5 bases off J, with a span of 7 bases between the germline ends. According to the germline V gene (reference sequence), CDR1 reads LNHDA and CDR2 reads SQIVND. The instrument given in TCRdb is Illumina HiSeq 2000. TCR beta chain libraries were generated by multiplex PCR amplification. High-throughput sequencing was used to analyze the amplified TCR beta chain products. Through fastp at Q25 and MiXCR, TCRdb rebuilt clones from the public reads, retaining in-frame beta chains. Every entry covers one CDR3 protein and lists the most common genes and DNA from its rows. The sample table holds over 130,000 distinct CDR3 sequences, of which approximately 32% were seen once. The leading ten clones occupy about 2.5% of the sample.

Lymph node samples were obtained from the axillary draining lymph nodes of breast cancer patients. The sample taken for sequencing was axillary lymph node tissue. This TCR was sampled from a female donor with breast cancer. Some clones in this sample may be carry-over from other donors' samples. The rearrangement joined TRBV19 to TRBJ1-1, with no confidently assigned D gene. The nucleotide sequence is given as TGTGCCAGTAGTATGGGCGGGACTGAAGCTTTCTTT. Translated, this gives CASSMGGTEAFF.